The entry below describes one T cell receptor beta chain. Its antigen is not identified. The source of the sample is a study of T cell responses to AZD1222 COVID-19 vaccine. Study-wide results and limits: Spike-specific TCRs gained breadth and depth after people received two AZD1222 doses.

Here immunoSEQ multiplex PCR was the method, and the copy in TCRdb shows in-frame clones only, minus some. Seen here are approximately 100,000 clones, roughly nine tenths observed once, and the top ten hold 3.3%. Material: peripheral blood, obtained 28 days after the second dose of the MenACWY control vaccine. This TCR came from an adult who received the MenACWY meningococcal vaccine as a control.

Here the CDR3 reads CSVQDRGGNYGYTF. DNA of the CDR3: TGCAGCGTCCAAGACAGGGGGGGTAACTATGGCTACACCTTC. This chain links TRBV29-1 with TRBJ1-2, with 9 bases that match TRBD1. Trimming took 6 bases from V and 1 from J; bases not matched to a gene: 6. The CDR3 spans 14 residues. Germline V gives CDR1 SQVTM, CDR2 ANQGSEA.